The source of this TCR beta chain is a study of human T cells and chemical hapten exposure (dated by TCRdb to the early 2020s). Study-level background: For sensitization, 2% DPC in acetone was applied to a roughly 2 cm by roughly 2 cm area of upper inner arm skin. Peripheral blood TCR repertoire changes were tracked in vivo in alopecia patients during primary and secondary sensitization to the hapten diphenylcyclopropenone (DPC). The libraries were sequenced as a pool, and the TCR yield per sample differed mostly because of small variations in library volumes within the pool. Blood for TCR sequencing was provided by twenty-nine alopecia patients at one to four time points (pre-sensitization, 2, 6 and 24 weeks). Patch testing was done on the upper back using Finn chambers containing 0.01% DPC, and results were scored after 6 days according to International Contact Dermatitis Research Group standards. Throughout the approximately 23-week study period, patients were also given weekly therapeutic DPC doses on the scalp. Blood samples were taken from patients before sensitization (week 0) and then at 2, 6 and about 24 weeks after DPC sensitization. Alopecia areata with under or over 50% scalp involvement, alopecia totalis and alopecia universalis were represented in the patient cohort, which was mostly female.

Receptors were amplified or captured by RACE. Sequenced on a NextSeq 500. During library preparation, unique molecular identifiers were attached to individual cDNA molecules so that TCRs could be counted quantitatively and reproducibly. Both TCR alpha and TCR beta chains were sequenced from each blood RNA sample. Per the source publication's procedure: A median of approximately 100,000 TCRs per sample was observed, with a range of 23,224 to 690,600. V, J and CDR3 annotation of the TCR reads was carried out using the Decombinator software suite. Every sample was subsampled to the same number of TCRs (28,000) for the PS versus PT1 abundance plots. Expanded TCRs were defined as absent before sensitization and observed at least eight times at the 2-week time point. Clones were called with MiXCR by TCRdb after fastp trimmed the public reads at Q25, and only in-frame beta chains were retained. Records with the same CDR3 protein are collapsed into one entry carrying the most frequent genes and DNA. These V and J calls are TCRdb output, not the study's own analysis. The sample table lists roughly 100,000 distinct CDR3 sequences, around 35% of them with a count of one. Around 2.8% of the sample is taken by the ten largest.

The intended sense of this specimen's time point label: patch test 3, about 24 weeks after DPC sensitization. The treatment or condition label of this sample denotes: therapeutic diphenylcyclopropenone sensitization with weekly scalp DPC. Blood at each patch-test visit was drawn before the patch test was applied. Patients were eligible if aged 18 to 70, diagnosed with alopecia and judged suitable for DPC therapy, and pregnant patients were excluded. Total RNA was extracted from unfractionated whole blood collected in Tempus Blood RNA tubes. The germline V gene (reference sequence) gives CDR1 as SEHNR and CDR2 as FQNEAQ. After removal of 5 bases from V and 1 base from J, the junction retains 4 bases not matched to a gene. Reading from cysteine to phenylalanine, the CDR3 counts 14 amino acids. CDR3 DNA only is kept here, 42 bases in frame from base 1. As regards this clonotype: Its antigen has not been determined. No base quality values were provided; no much bigger clone lies one nucleotide off.

Summary of the overall study and its limitations: Expanded TCRs formed significantly more large CDR3 similarity clusters than pre-sensitization or healthy control sets, consistent with antigen-driven responses. Alopecia, a presumed autoimmune disease, was present in all patients, so the immune response of the patients might differ from that of healthy individuals. DPC sensitization did not change the number of TCRs with a frequency above 1 in 1000, and there was no evidence of changes in global repertoire structure. Patch test score was positively correlated with the number of PT1 expanded TCRs, with significance at thresholds 8, 16 and 32 but not at 4. Repeated subsampling changed both the strength of the expansion versus patch-test correlation and the threshold at which that correlation became significant.

Recombination linked TRBV7-9 to TRBJ2-5, with 7 bases in between that match TRBD2. The clonotype comes from a man aged 40-49 years with alopecia areata. Some clones in this sample may be carry-over from other donors' samples. The sequenced sample was whole blood, obtained in connection with sensitization to the hapten diphenylcyclopropenone (DPC). CDR3 region: CASSIRTSQETQYF. The nucleotide sequence is TGTGCCAGCAGCATTCGGACTAGCCAAGAGACCCAGTACTTC.